This paragraph covers one TCR beta chain sequence. Its antigen remains unidentified. CDR3 length equals 16 residues. Trimming took 5 bases from V and 0 from J; bases not matched to a gene: 8. Germline CDR1 SGHAT, CDR2 FQNNGV. The entry originates in a study of T cell responses to AZD1222 COVID-19 vaccine. Study-wide findings and caveats: Researchers report vaccine-associated CD4 TCRs spanning spike, with dominance at 160-218 and 743-854. When two AZD1222 doses had been given, Spike-specific TCR breadth and depth rose. Seropositive status at baseline applied to only six AZD1222 recipients.

Generated by immunoSEQ multiplex PCR, the TCRdb table keeps only in-frame clones and is missing some. The sample records 75,000 to 100,000 clones, more than 75% being singletons. The rearrangement links TRBV11-2 to TRBJ2-3; 7 bases fit TRBD1. The receptor was derived from an adult in good health. This specimen was peripheral blood, taken on day 0 of AZD1222 vaccination. The CDR3 DNA reads TGTGCCAGCAGCGGAAAGGGGGCACCTAGCACAGATACGCAGTATTTT. This codes for CASSGKGAPSTDTQYF.